The 25 T cell receptor beta chains presented below share a single source sample, sequenced in a study of tissue T cells after allogeneic stem cell transplantation. This sample's time point: mouse harvest day 7 after allogeneic transplant. Tail vein injection delivered 10^7 T-cell-depleted bone marrow cells and 10^6 splenic CD5+ T cells. Assay: immunoSEQ multiplex PCR; the TCRdb copy retains only in-frame clones and omits some. The data contain around 1,100 clones, about 60% of them singletons. Material: liver tissue. These receptors were collected from a female BALB/c mouse given C57BL/6 T cells with graft-versus-host disease after an allogeneic hematopoietic cell transplant.

Worth noting for this clone: Gene names are mouse gene names. The read finishes 1 residue shy of the CDR3 end, and the germline J gene is used to complete it. This chain connects TRBV26 to TRBJ2-2, with D perhaps TRBD1 (6 bases). Germline V gene lookup returns CDR1 KGHPV and CDR2 FQNQEV (reference sequence). With 4 bases removed from V and 0 bases from J, the gap between germline ends came to 9 bases. The CDR3 runs to 15 residues. The DNA read from the CDR3 is TGTGCCAGCAGTCCGGGACAAGCAAACACCGGGCAGCTCTAC. This gives the protein CASSPGQANTGQLY. Given in full, the CDR3 is CASSPGQANTGQLYF.

A remark on this clone: The gene names here belong to mouse. The read ends 1 residue shy of where the CDR3 ends; the end is completed using the germline J gene. V gene TRBV2 combines with J gene TRBJ2-5, with D perhaps given as TRBD1 or TRBD2 (5 bases each). CDR1 and CDR2 from the germline V gene are LGHNA and YSYQKL. CDR3 length: 15 amino acids. The V end was cut by 0 bases, the J end by 2 bases, with 9 bases between. The sequenced CDR3 bases are TGTGCCAGCAGCCAAGATCGGGGGTTCCAAGACACCCAGTAC. This gives the protein CASSQDRGFQDTQY. The full CDR3 sequence reads CASSQDRGFQDTQYF.

About this clone itself: Gene names and germline match the mouse. Sequencing ends 1 residue short of the CDR3 end; the germline J gene provides the rest. This chain joins TRBV17 and TRBJ1-2, with D perhaps matching TRBD1 (6 bases). Looked up from germline, CDR1 is MNHDT and CDR2 is YYDKIL. CDR3 length: 13 residues. V shed 1 base and J shed 3 bases, with 6 bases lying between them. The CDR3 reads CASSRAGDSDYTF. The sequenced part of the CDR3 DNA is TGTGCTAGCAGTAGAGCAGGGGACTCCGACTACACC.

In regard to this clone: Gene labels here are mouse ones. The CDR3: CTCSTGGVQDTQYF. The covered CDR3 bases are TGCACCTGCAGTACTGGGGGGGTTCAAGACACCCAGTAC. This chain connects TRBV1 to TRBJ2-5; 10 bases match TRBD2. The CDR3 end lies 1 residue beyond the end of the read and is filled in from the germline J gene. This CDR3 is built from 14 residues. Trimming at V came to 5 bases and at J to 3 bases, leaving 2 bases not matched to a gene. The V gene's germline CDR1 is NSQYPW and CDR2 LRSPGD (reference sequence).

In regard to this clone: Any gene name here is a mouse gene name. Coverage ceases 1 residue before the CDR3 finishes, and the germline J gene fills in the end. This chain links TRBV23 with TRBJ2-4; the D call TRBD1 from the table was never checked on the DNA. Germline lookup yields CDR1 KGHTA and CDR2 FQNQQP. The CDR3 is made up of 12 amino acids. The sequenced CDR3 bases are TGCTCCAGCAGTCACCAGAGAAACACCTTGTAC. Protein sequence: CSSSHQRNTLY. The full CDR3 reads CSSSHQRNTLYF.

Comments on this clone: Gene names and germline match the mouse. The CDR3 DNA, read in part, is TGTGCCAGCTCTCTCGAGATGGGGGGAAGTCAAAACACCTTGTAC. Amino acid sequence: CASSLEMGGSQNTLY. The complete CDR3 protein is CASSLEMGGSQNTLYF. J is TRBJ2-4 and V is TRBV12-2; TRBD2 aligns across 7 bases. The read gets to within 1 residue of the CDR3 end, and the germline J gene fills in the rest. The CDR3 contains 16 residues. After removal of 0 bases from V and 0 bases from J, the junction contained 5 bases not matched to a gene. From germline, CDR1 is SGHLS and CDR2 HYDKME. The full variable domain, completed using reference TRBV12-2 and TRBJ2-4, is NSGVVQSPRYIIKGKGERSILKCIPISGHLSVAWYQQTQGQELKFFIQHYDKMERDKGNLPSRFSVQQFDDYHSEMNMSALELEDSAVYFCASSLEMGGSQNTLYFGAGTRLSVL.

As for this clone: Germline and genes: mouse. Read data end 1 residue before the CDR3 end; the end is taken from the germline J gene. V is TRBV23 and J is TRBJ2-4; TRBD2 is taken as the D call from the table, unchecked against the DNA. This CDR3 is 13 amino acids long. In germline, CDR1 is KGHTA, CDR2 FQNQQP. CDR3 DNA, as far as it was read: TGCTCCAGCATCCTGGGTAGTCAAAACACCTTGTAC. Its translation: CSSILGSQNTLY. The complete CDR3 protein is CSSILGSQNTLYF.

Comments on this clone: Gene names are mouse gene names. Read coverage stops 1 residue before the CDR3 terminus; the germline J gene supplies the remainder. The genes are TRBV29 and TRBJ2-1; no definite D call. Germline assignment: CDR1 MSHET and CDR2 SYDVDS. The ends were cut back, 6 bases at V and 6 bases at J, with 3 bases in the middle. This CDR3 is built from 10 residues. The CDR3 spells CASSTAEQFF. The covered CDR3 bases are TGTGCTAGCAGCACTGCTGAGCAGTTC.

With regard to this clone: Gene labels here are mouse ones. The read comes to an end 1 residue before the CDR3 does, leaving the germline J gene to fill in the end. The chain recombines TRBV3 with TRBJ2-5; D is unclear. Trimming took off 1 base at V and 2 bases at J, with 1 base between the two ends. Germline V gene sequence: CDR1 SNHLY, CDR2 FYNGKV (reference sequence). The CDR3 consists of 12 residues. This CDR3 reads CASSLVQDTQYF. Incomplete CDR3 DNA: TGTGCCAGCAGCTTAGTCCAAGACACCCAGTAC.

On this clone itself: The genes and germline here are from mouse. The CDR3 extends 1 residue past the end of the read, so its final part is completed from the germline J gene. The rearrangement uses TRBV26 and TRBJ2-3; D is unresolved. CDR1 is KGHPV, CDR2 FQNQEV, per germline (reference sequence). The CDR3 loop spans 14 amino acids. The V and J ends lost 5 bases and 1 base respectively, with 10 bases between them. Incomplete CDR3 DNA: TGTGCCAGCAGTTTCCAGAATGGTGCAGAAACGCTGTAT. Translation gives CASSFQNGAETLY. The whole CDR3 reads CASSFQNGAETLYF.

Details on this clone: Genes and germline are mouse. The read ends 1 residue early relative to the CDR3; the germline J gene fills the gap. The chain recombines TRBV3 with TRBJ2-5; 7 bases map to TRBD2. V was pared by 4 bases and J by 2 bases, with 3 bases of the junction left unmatched. CDR3 length: 14 residues. Looked up from germline, CDR1 is SNHLY and CDR2 is FYNGKV (reference sequence). The sequenced part of the CDR3 DNA is TGTGCCAGCAGCTCACTGGGGCTCCAAGACACCCAGTAC. Translated: CASSSLGLQDTQY. The whole CDR3 sequence is CASSSLGLQDTQYF.

In regard to this clone: Mouse gene names and germline throughout. The CDR3 here is CASSWDSSAETLYF. The sequenced CDR3 bases are TGTGCCAGCAGTTGGGACAGTAGTGCAGAAACGCTGTAT. The chain uses TRBV14 and TRBJ2-3; 7 nucleotides match TRBD1. The sequenced fragment ends 1 residue before the CDR3 boundary, so the rest is inferred from the germline J gene. This CDR3 is built from 14 residues. CDR1 SGHDT and CDR2 FRDEAV come from the germline V gene. The V segment lost 3 bases and the J segment 0 bases; nucleotides outside the gene matches: 1.

As concerns this clone: Mouse germline and gene names are used. The read halts 1 residue ahead of the CDR3 end, with the missing end drawn from the germline J gene. V is TRBV26 and J is TRBJ1-4, with 7 nucleotides matching TRBD1. The CDR3 sequence is 14 residues long. Trimming removed 3 bases from V and 5 bases from J; junction bases left unmatched: 3. Germline-derived CDR1 and CDR2 are KGHPV and FQNQEV (reference sequence). The DNA read from the CDR3 is TGTGCCAGCAGTCTAGGGGGACAGAACGAAAGATTATTT. Protein product: CASSLGGQNERLF. The entire CDR3 sequence reads CASSLGGQNERLFF.

On this clone: Mouse gene names apply. The read terminates 1 residue ahead of where the CDR3 ends, so the germline J gene completes it. The J gene is TRBJ1-6, the V gene TRBV19, with D possibly TRBD1 on 6 matching bases. TRBJ1-6 is labeled an ORF, and its function is uncertain. CDR3 length equals 16 residues. The germline V gene has CDR1 FNHDT and CDR2 SITEND (reference sequence). V was cut by 2 bases and J by 0 bases, with 9 bases left in between. The CDR3 DNA, read in part, is TGTGCCAGCAGTATGCAGGGGCGTTCCTATAATTCGCCCCTCTAC. Translating it yields CASSMQGRSYNSPLY. The full-length CDR3 reads as CASSMQGRSYNSPLYF.

Comment on this clone: Gene names follow the mouse nomenclature. The read stops 1 residue short of the end of the CDR3; the missing end is completed from the germline J gene. The rearrangement joins TRBV13-1 to TRBJ2-5; TRBD2 aligns across 7 bases. The germline V gene has CDR1 NSHNY and CDR2 SYGAGN. This CDR3 is 14 amino acids long. Trimming removed 2 bases from V and 2 bases from J; junction bases left unmatched: 2. The DNA read from the CDR3 is TGTGCCAGCAGTGAAAACTGGGGCCAAGACACCCAGTAC. It specifies CASSENWGQDTQY. In full, the CDR3 is CASSENWGQDTQYF.

About this clone itself: The gene symbols are mouse symbols. The read ends 1 residue early relative to the CDR3; the germline J gene fills the gap. This chain joins TRBV19 and TRBJ2-3; no clear D gene. Looked up from germline, CDR1 is FNHDT and CDR2 is SITEND (reference sequence). Trimming took off 1 base at V and 1 base at J, with 7 bases between the two ends. The CDR3 is 14 residues long. CDR3 sequence reads: CASSIRDGAETLYF. The CDR3 bases that were read are TGTGCCAGCAGTATACGGGATGGTGCAGAAACGCTGTAT.

Comments on this clone: Germline and genes: mouse. The CDR3 goes on 1 residue after the read ends, and that part is filled in from the germline J gene. V usage is TRBV12-1 and J usage is TRBJ1-1; TRBD1 agrees at 7 bases. Germline V gives CDR1 SGHSN, CDR2 HYEKVE. The CDR3 runs to 14 residues. Trimming cost V 0 bases and J 1 base; bases outside gene matches: 1. This chain's CDR3 is CASSLWDRNTEVFF. The CDR3 bases that were read are TGTGCCAGCTCTCTCTGGGACAGAAACACAGAAGTCTTC.

Of note for this clone: Gene names and germline refer to mouse. Read sequence stops 1 residue before the CDR3 end, and the germline J gene provides the missing end. J is TRBJ1-5 and V is TRBV16; D is possibly TRBD1 (5 bases). The CDR3 sequence is 12 residues long. V lost 6 bases, J lost 4 bases, and 7 bases lay in between. Germline lookup yields CDR1 SGHSA and CDR2 FRNQAP. The CDR3 sequence is CASRAGNQAPLF. The covered CDR3 bases are TGTGCAAGCAGAGCAGGGAACCAGGCTCCGCTT.

By share of the sample, this clone is large. Any gene name here is a mouse gene name. Sequencing ends 1 residue short of the CDR3 end; the germline J gene provides the rest. J is TRBJ1-2 and V is TRBV29; 10 nucleotides align to TRBD1. Germline V gene data show CDR1 as MSHET and CDR2 as SYDVDS. The ends lost 5 bases at V and 2 bases at J; junction bases unmatched: 2. This CDR3 contains 14 residues. The CDR3 DNA, read in part, is TGTGCTAGCAGTCCGGGACAGGGGAACTCCGACTACACC. Protein sequence: CASSPGQGNSDYT. The full CDR3 protein reads CASSPGQGNSDYTF.

Comment on this clone: Gene names and germline refer to mouse. The read stops 1 residue short of the end of the CDR3; the missing end is completed from the germline J gene. This chain joins TRBV16 and TRBJ2-7; D ambiguous. CDR3 length: 13 amino acids. Trimming removed 1 base at V and 0 bases at J, with 4 bases between. The germline V gene encodes CDR1 SGHSA and CDR2 FRNQAP. The part of the CDR3 DNA that was read is TGTGCAAGCAGCTTAGGGTTCTCCTATGAACAGTAC. This gives the protein CASSLGFSYEQY. The entire CDR3 reads CASSLGFSYEQYF. Variable domain in full (rest from reference TRBV16 and TRBJ2-7): NAGVIQTPRHKVTGKGQEATLWCEPISGHSAVFWYRQTIVQGLEFLTYFRNQAPIDDSGMPKERFSAQMPNQSHSTLKIQSTQPQDSAVYLCASSLGFSYEQYFGPGTRLTVL.

Remarks on this clone: Germline and genes here are mouse. The DNA ends 1 residue before the CDR3 does, and the rest of the CDR3 is filled in from the germline J gene. V and J are TRBV5 and TRBJ2-2, with TRBD2 matching 8 bases. Per the germline V gene, CDR1 is LGHNA and CDR2 is YNLKQL (reference sequence). V lost 0 bases, J lost 2 bases, and 2 bases stayed unmatched. CDR3 length: 16 amino acids. The covered CDR3 bases are TGTGCCAGCAGCCAAGACTGGGGGGCGAACACCGGGCAGCTCTAC. This sequence encodes CASSQDWGANTGQLY. The entire CDR3 protein is CASSQDWGANTGQLYF.

This clone was seen a single time. These gene names are mouse names. The observed sequence ends 1 residue before the CDR3 terminus, with the missing tail filled in from the germline J gene. V gene TRBV12-2 combines with J gene TRBJ1-5; 8 bases fit TRBD1. V lost 4 bases, J lost 0 bases, and 4 bases stayed unmatched. There are 15 residues in the CDR3. Per the germline V gene, CDR1 is SGHLS and CDR2 is HYDKME. The CDR3 here is CASSHDRGNNQAPLF. The sequenced CDR3 bases are TGTGCCAGCTCCCACGACAGGGGTAACAACCAGGCTCCGCTT.

This clone was counted between two and nine times. Germline and genes: mouse. The sequence runs out 1 residue before the end of the CDR3; the remainder is reconstructed from the germline J gene. The V gene is TRBV26, the J gene TRBJ1-3; possible D gene TRBD1, 5 bases. V was trimmed by 4 bases and J by 0 bases, leaving 10 bases between them. This CDR3 is built from 15 residues. The V gene's germline CDR1 is KGHPV and CDR2 FQNQEV (reference sequence). The DNA read from the CDR3 is TGTGCCAGCAGTCGCGGGGCCCCTTCTGGAAATACGCTCTAT. It is translated as CASSRGAPSGNTLY. The complete CDR3 sequence is CASSRGAPSGNTLYF.

To note about this clone: The genes are named according to mouse. The CDR3 is cut off 1 residue early in the read; its end comes from the germline J gene. The genes are TRBV3 and TRBJ1-2; TRBD1 is a possible D gene (5 bases). V was trimmed by 4 bases and J by 0 bases, leaving 9 bases between them. Germline V CDR1 and CDR2: SNHLY, FYNGKV (reference sequence). The length of the CDR3 is 14 residues. Partial CDR3 DNA: TGTGCCAGCAGCTCGACAGTCGCAAACTCCGACTACACC. This sequence encodes CASSSTVANSDYT. The whole CDR3 protein is CASSSTVANSDYTF.

Comment on this clone: Gene names are the mouse ones. The sequenced CDR3 bases are TGTGCCAGCAGTCTGCCTGGGGGGCCCACTAGTGCAGAAACGCTGTAT. This encodes CASSLPGGPTSAETLY. The entire CDR3 is CASSLPGGPTSAETLYF. V is TRBV24 and J is TRBJ2-3; 8 bases are a match to TRBD2. The CDR3 goes on 1 residue after the read ends, and that part is filled in from the germline J gene. The length of the CDR3 is 17 residues. Trimming at V came to 2 bases and at J to 0 bases, leaving 7 bases not matched to a gene. Germline V gene sequence: CDR1 KGHTA, CDR2 FRNEEI.